These 30 T cell receptor beta chains came from one sample sequenced in a study of shared clonotypes between healthy human individuals. The table came from immunoSEQ multiplex PCR; TCRdb's copy has only in-frame clones and leaves some out. The profile shows over a million clones, approximately 80% of them singletons. Sequencing was carried out using memory CD4+ T cells from PBMCs. Subset in this sample: CD45RA-negative fraction. The receptor source for this set is a man aged 18 to 35 in good health. Some clones in this sample may be carry-over from other donors' samples.

This clone was seen more than once but under ten times. The chain recombines TRBV23-1 with TRBJ2-7; perhaps TRBD1 as D (6 bases). TRBV23-1 is labeled an ORF, and its function is uncertain. V dropped 8 bases and J dropped 5 bases, with 16 bases sitting between them. There are 13 residues in the CDR3. CDR3 in amino acids: CASPRNRDHEQYF. CDR3 DNA: TGCGCCAGCCCGAGAAACAGGGACCACGAGCAGTACTTC.

This clone was counted at least ten times. The DNA for the CDR3 is TGTGCCAGCAGCTTAGGGGACAGGCTGGGTGGGAACACTGAAGCTTTCTTT. Encoded protein: CASSLGDRLGGNTEAFF. V usage is TRBV7-8 and J usage is TRBJ1-1; 8 nucleotides match TRBD1. Unmatched junction bases numbered 8, after V lost 1 base and J lost 1 base. This CDR3 region has 17 residues. Germline CDR1 and CDR2: SGHVS and FQNEAQ.

The chain combines TRBV6-1 with TRBJ1-3; tentative D call: TRBD1 (5 bases). The germline V and J ends were trimmed by 3 bases and 0 bases, with 15 bases remaining between them. There are 17 residues in the CDR3. Germline-derived CDR1 and CDR2 are MNHNS and SASEGT. The DNA for the CDR3 is TGTGCCAGCAGTGATTCAGGACACCTCACCTCTGGAAACACCATATATTTT. Translating gives CASSDSGHLTSGNTIYF.

Concerning this clone itself: Other nucleotide sequences in the sample specify the same CDR3. This chain joins TRBV28 and TRBJ2-7; 7 bases map to TRBD2. The J segment lost 0 bases and the V segment lost 4 bases, leaving 6 bases of the junction unmatched. The CDR3 covers 15 residues. Germline V gene sequence: CDR1 MDHEN, CDR2 SYDVKM. The CDR3 coding sequence is TGTGCCAGCAGTTCGCCTAGCGGAAGCTCCTACGAGCAGTACTTC. This translates into CASSSPSGSSYEQYF.

This clone was recorded at least ten times. J is TRBJ2-5 and V is TRBV7-9, with 10 bases fitting TRBD2. From germline, CDR1 is SEHNR and CDR2 FQNEAQ (reference sequence). V was clipped by 1 base and J by 5 bases; unmatched bases: 4. The CDR3 is 15 amino acids. The DNA for the CDR3 is TGTGCCAGCAGCTTAGAGGGGACTAGCGTGGAGACCCAGTACTTC. It translates to CASSLEGTSVETQYF.

In the case of this clone: Only one base separates this from a far larger clonotype, so it likely reflects a read error. The CDR3 region has the DNA TGCGCCAGCAGTATGATGGGTGGACTAGCAGGCAGCAGCCGCTACGAGCAGTACTTC. Translation: CASSMMGGLAGSSRYEQYF. The rearrangement links TRBV5-1 to TRBJ2-7; 8 nucleotides agree with TRBD2. V gave up 5 bases and J gave up 3 bases; unmatched junction bases: 22. CDR1 SGHRS and CDR2 YFSETQ come from the germline V gene. This CDR3 is built from 19 residues.

The gene calls are TRBV4-2 and TRBJ2-3, with a tentative D call TRBD2 (5 bases). V lost 1 base, J lost 4 bases, and 12 bases lay in between. This CDR3 has 15 residues. In germline, CDR1 is LGHNA, CDR2 YNFKEQ. The CDR3: CASSQGGEGSDTQYF. CDR3 nucleotides: TGTGCCAGCAGCCAAGGGGGTGAGGGTTCAGATACGCAGTATTTT.

The chain employs TRBV27 and TRBJ2-7; D is possibly TRBD1 or TRBD2 (6 bases each). CDR3 size: 13 residues. The germline V and J ends were trimmed by 3 bases and 6 bases, with 12 bases remaining between them. Germline loops: CDR1 MNHEY, CDR2 SMNVEV (reference sequence). The CDR3 sequence: CASSFTGAPEQYF. The CDR3 region has the DNA TGTGCCAGCAGTTTTACGGGGGCGCCCGAGCAGTACTTC.

The V and J genes are TRBV28 and TRBJ2-3, with D maybe TRBD2 (6 bases). Trimming stripped 8 bases from V and 4 bases from J, with 13 bases between. Germline CDR1 MDHEN, CDR2 SYDVKM. This CDR3 comprises 13 residues. The CDR3 coding sequence is TGTGCCAGCGGGGTGCGGGGCCCAGATACGCAGTATTTT. It codes for CASGVRGPDTQYF.

As regards this clone: Other DNA sequences of this sample code for an identical CDR3. V is TRBV7-9 and J is TRBJ2-2; D may be TRBD2 (5 bases). The V gene's germline CDR1 is SEHNR and CDR2 FQNEAQ (reference sequence). The CDR3 has 14 residues. The V end lost 5 bases, the J end lost 0 bases, and 7 bases lay between the germline ends. The CDR3 region has the DNA TGTGCCAGCAGCCCCGGGACGAACACCGGGGAGCTGTTTTTT. This translates into CASSPGTNTGELFF.

The V and J genes are TRBV6-1 and TRBJ2-5, with 12 bases matching TRBD2. Looked up from germline, CDR1 is MNHNS and CDR2 is SASEGT. The CDR3 covers 14 residues. J lost 3 bases, V lost 6 bases, and 2 bases had no gene match. CDR3 DNA: TGTGCCAGCAGGACTAGCGGGGGTGAAGAGACCCAGTACTTC. Amino acid sequence: CASRTSGGEETQYF.

In its sample, this clone was seen once. This chain links TRBV13 with TRBJ2-5; a possible D gene is TRBD1 (5 bases). The J call is uncertain, as TRBJ2-7 better fits the DNA end. This CDR3 has 14 residues. The germline V gene encodes CDR1 PRHDT and CDR2 FYEKMQ (reference sequence). In nucleotides, the CDR3 is TGTGCCAGCAGTTGGACACGGCTTACCTACGAGCAGTACTTC. Translating it yields CASSWTRLTYEQYF.

This rearrangement joins TRBV27 to TRBJ2-4; 12 bases align to TRBD2. CDR3 length: 17 amino acids. V shed 2 bases and J 7 bases; nucleotides not matched to a gene: 9. Germline assignment: CDR1 MNHEY and CDR2 SMNVEV (reference sequence). The CDR3 reads CASSLRASGRAGNIQYF. The CDR3 DNA is TGTGCCAGCAGTTTAAGGGCTAGCGGGAGGGCAGGGAACATTCAGTACTTC.

This rearrangement joins TRBV4-3 to TRBJ1-2; no clear D gene. From germline, CDR1 is LGHNA and CDR2 YSLEER. The V gene lost 0 bases and the J gene lost 6 bases, with 11 bases spanning the gap. This CDR3 has 14 residues. The chain's CDR3 is CASSQEHHTDGYTF. The DNA of the CDR3 is TGCGCCAGCAGCCAAGAGCACCACACCGATGGCTACACCTTC.

The chain is built from TRBV10-3 and TRBJ2-2; possibly TRBD1 for D (6 bases). The CDR3 sequence is 12 residues long. Germline values: CDR1 ENHRY, CDR2 SYGVKD. The ends were cut back, 5 bases at V and 13 bases at J, with 14 bases in the middle. In DNA form, the CDR3 reads TGTGCCATCAGTAACCACAGGGATGTGCTGTTTTTT. Translated, it gives CAISNHRDVLFF.

This clone occurred a few times. The rearrangement links TRBV5-1 to TRBJ2-7, with TRBD2 matching 8 bases. This CDR3 region has 15 residues. J gave up 0 bases and V 1 base, and 3 bases lay outside the gene matches. CDR1 SGHRS and CDR2 YFSETQ come from the germline V gene. In nucleotides, the CDR3 is TGCGCCAGCAGCTTGTCTAGCGGGTTCTCCTACGAGCAGTACTTC. It is translated as CASSLSSGFSYEQYF.

The chain has TRBV28 and TRBJ2-5; no firm D call. Germline CDR1 is MDHEN and CDR2 is SYDVKM. This CDR3 spans 10 amino acids. V lost 10 bases to trimming and J lost 5 bases, with 8 bases between them. CDR3 residues: CATTRETQYF. The CDR3 DNA is TGTGCCACCACCCGGGAGACCCAGTACTTC.

In its sample, this clone was seen a few times. Within the sample, other DNA sequences also encode this same CDR3. The chain recombines TRBV4-2 with TRBJ2-2; no reliable D call. Trimming pared 0 bases from V and 6 bases from J, leaving 5 bases between. The CDR3 loop spans 13 amino acids. The V gene's germline CDR1 is LGHNA and CDR2 YNFKEQ. CDR3 residues: CASSQDSAGELFF. As DNA, the CDR3 is TGTGCCAGCAGCCAAGATTCGGCCGGGGAGCTGTTTTTT.

The genes are TRBV4-1 and TRBJ2-1, with D maybe TRBD2 (6 bases). The CDR3 has 15 residues. The germline CDR1 and CDR2 sequences are MGHRA and YSYEKL. V was pared by 5 bases and J by 9 bases, with 20 bases between. The CDR3 DNA sequence: TGCGCCAGCAGCGCCGTGGGACTGGCCCGCATTGAGCAGTTCTTC. It codes for CASSAVGLARIEQFF.

The V and J genes are TRBV28 and TRBJ1-6; TRBD1 matches at 11 bases. The CDR3 totals 14 residues. V lost 5 bases and J lost 8; bases outside the gene matches: 2. CDR1 and CDR2 (germline): MDHEN, SYDVKM. CDR3 DNA: TGTGCCAGCAGTCCGGGACAGGGGGATTCACCCCTCCACTTT. Amino acids: CASSPGQGDSPLHF.

The J gene is TRBJ2-7, the V gene TRBV11-2, with 10 bases identical to TRBD1. The CDR3 consists of 18 residues. V was clipped by 5 bases and J by 3 bases; unmatched bases: 16. The germline CDR1 and CDR2 sequences are SGHAT and FQNNGV. CDR3 coding DNA: TGTGCCAGCAGCCCCATTTTGCGGGACAGGGGCATGGGCTACGAGCAGTACTTC. Translated, it gives CASSPILRDRGMGYEQYF.

This clone has a handful of counts. This rearrangement joins TRBV7-8 to TRBJ2-2; 7 nucleotides agree with TRBD1. Germline V gene sequence: CDR1 SGHVS, CDR2 FQNEAQ. The CDR3 runs 15 residues. The trim removed 5 bases at V and 5 bases at J, leaving 8 bases unmatched. Here the CDR3 DNA reads TGTGCCAGCAGCATTGACAGGGCATGGACCGGGGAGCTGTTTTTT. Amino acid sequence: CASSIDRAWTGELFF.

This clone has a single count. V usage is TRBV4-1 and J usage is TRBJ2-1, with 14 positions matching TRBD2. Germline values: CDR1 MGHRA, CDR2 YSYEKL. This CDR3 comprises 16 residues. V shed 3 bases and J 3 bases; nucleotides not matched to a gene: 1. The CDR3 DNA reads TGCGCCAGCAGCCAGGGACTAGCGGGAGACTACAATGAGCAGTTCTTC. Translated: CASSQGLAGDYNEQFF.

V usage is TRBV15 and J usage is TRBJ2-7; D gene uncertain. CDR3 length equals 13 residues. Germline-derived CDR1 and CDR2 are LNHNV and YYDKDF (reference sequence). V was cut by 1 base and J by 6 bases, with 10 bases left in between. The CDR3 sequence is CATSRVQLGEQYF. As DNA, the CDR3 is TGTGCCACCAGCAGAGTCCAACTCGGCGAGCAGTACTTC.

This clone was seen just once. This chain connects TRBV19 to TRBJ1-1; tentative D call: TRBD1 (6 bases). Per the germline V gene, CDR1 is LNHDA and CDR2 is SQIVND (reference sequence). The CDR3 spans 14 residues. Between the trimmed V and J ends, which lost 5 bases and 5 bases, there was a span of 15 bases. The CDR3 region is CASSSNRDATEAFF. The CDR3 coding sequence is TGTGCCAGTAGTTCAAACAGGGATGCGACTGAAGCTTTCTTT.

The genes are TRBV15 and TRBJ2-1; the match to TRBD2 covers 13 bases. This CDR3 is 16 amino acids long. Germline CDR1 LNHNV, CDR2 YYDKDF (reference sequence). J was trimmed by 4 bases and V by 3 bases; bases with no gene match: 3. The CDR3 loop is CATSRLGLAGYNEQFF. DNA of the CDR3: TGTGCCACCAGCAGGCTGGGACTAGCGGGGTACAATGAGCAGTTCTTC.

This clone has only one observation. This chain joins TRBV5-1 and TRBJ1-2, with 7 bases matching TRBD1. Germline loops: CDR1 SGHRS, CDR2 YFSETQ. V trimming: 1 base; J trimming: 6 bases; junction bases outside the gene matches: 9. This CDR3 contains 15 residues. The CDR3 DNA reads TGCGCCAGCAGCTTGCGGCGGGACAGCTTTAATGGCTACACCTTC. This translates into CASSLRRDSFNGYTF.

The chain carries TRBV5-1 and TRBJ2-3; tentatively, D is TRBD2 (6 bases). Germline V gene lookup returns CDR1 SGHRS and CDR2 YFSETQ. The CDR3 covers 14 residues. Trimming removed 3 bases at V and 5 bases at J, with 13 bases between. The CDR3 is CASSSAGRGDTQYF. The CDR3 nucleotides are TGCGCCAGCAGCTCTGCCGGGAGAGGAGATACGCAGTATTTT. Supplemented by reference TRBV5-1 and TRBJ2-3, the full variable domain reads KAGVTQTPRYLIKTRGQQVTLSCSPISGHRSVSWYQQTPGQGLQFLFEYFSETQRNKGNFPGRFSGRQFSNSRSEMNVSTLELGDSALYLCASSSAGRGDTQYFGPGTRLTVL.

The chain joins TRBV2 to TRBJ2-1; the D gene is possibly TRBD2 (7 bases). This CDR3 contains 12 residues. The germline V gene encodes CDR1 SNHLY and CDR2 FYNNEI. The ends were cut back, 7 bases at V and 9 bases at J, with 13 bases in the middle. CDR3 sequence reads: CASNFRGAEQFF. In DNA form, the CDR3 reads TGTGCCAGCAATTTTCGGGGGGCTGAGCAGTTCTTC.

The V call is TRBV2, the J call TRBJ2-5; perhaps TRBD1 as D (6 bases). Germline-derived CDR1 and CDR2 are SNHLY and FYNNEI. V was shortened by 4 bases and J by 4 bases, with 16 bases between the two germline ends. This CDR3 is built from 15 residues. The CDR3 loop is CASSGTTGLGETQYF. The CDR3 DNA sequence: TGTGCCAGCAGTGGTACTACAGGGTTGGGAGAGACCCAGTACTTC. The whole variable domain, filled in from reference TRBV2 and TRBJ2-5, reads EPEVTQTPSHQVTQMGQEVILRCVPISNHLYFYWYRQILGQKVEFLVSFYNNEISEKSEIFDDQFSVERPDGSNFTLKIRSTKLEDSAMYFCASSGTTGLGETQYFGPGTRLLVL.